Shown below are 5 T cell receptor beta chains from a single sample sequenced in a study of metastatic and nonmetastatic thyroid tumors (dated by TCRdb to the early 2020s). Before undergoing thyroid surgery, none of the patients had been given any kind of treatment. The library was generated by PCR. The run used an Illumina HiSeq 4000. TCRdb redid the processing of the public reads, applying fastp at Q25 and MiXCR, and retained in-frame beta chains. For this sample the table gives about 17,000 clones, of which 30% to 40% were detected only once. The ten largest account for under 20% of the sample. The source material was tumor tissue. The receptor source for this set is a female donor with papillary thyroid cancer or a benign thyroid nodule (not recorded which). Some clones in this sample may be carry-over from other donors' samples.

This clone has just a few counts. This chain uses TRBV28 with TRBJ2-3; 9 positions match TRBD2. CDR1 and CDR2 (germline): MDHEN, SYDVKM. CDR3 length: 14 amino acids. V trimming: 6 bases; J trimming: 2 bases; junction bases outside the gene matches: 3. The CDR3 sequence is CASRRTSATDTQYF. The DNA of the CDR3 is TGTGCCAGCAGAAGGACTAGCGCCACAGATACGCAGTATTTT. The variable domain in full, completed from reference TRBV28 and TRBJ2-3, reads DVKVTQSSRYLVKRTGEKVFLECVQDMDHENMFWYRQDPGLGLRLIYFSYDVKMKEKGDIPEGYSVSREKKERFSLILESASTNQTSMYLCASRRTSATDTQYFGPGTRLTVL.

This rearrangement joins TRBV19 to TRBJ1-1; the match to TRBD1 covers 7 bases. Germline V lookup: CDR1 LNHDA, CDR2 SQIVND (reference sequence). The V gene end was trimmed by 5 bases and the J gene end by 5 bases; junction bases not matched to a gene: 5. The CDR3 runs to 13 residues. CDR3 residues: CASSQTGRTEAFF. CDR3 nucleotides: TGTGCCAGTAGTCAGACAGGGCGGACTGAAGCTTTCTTT. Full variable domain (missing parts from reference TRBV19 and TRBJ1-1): DGGITQSPKYLFRKEGQNVTLSCEQNLNHDAMYWYRQDPGQGLRLIYYSQIVNDFQKGDIAEGYSVSREKKESFPLTVTSAQKNPTAFYLCASSQTGRTEAFFGQGTRLTVV.

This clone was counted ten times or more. CDR3 amino acids: CASSLLAGPAQYF. Written as DNA, the CDR3 is TGTGCCAGCAGCCTTTTAGCGGGCCCTGCGCAGTACTTC. This rearrangement joins TRBV3-1 to TRBJ2-4; 7 positions agree with TRBD2. With V trimmed by 4 bases and J by 13 bases, 10 bases remained unmatched. The germline gives CDR1 LGHDT, CDR2 YNNKEL (reference sequence). The CDR3 sequence is 13 residues long. Full variable domain (remainder filled in from reference TRBV3-1 and TRBJ2-4): DTAVSQTPKYLVTQMGNDKSIKCEQNLGHDTMYWYKQDSKKFLKIMFSYNNKELIINETVPNRFSPKSPDKAHLNLHINSLELGDSAVYFCASSLLAGPAQYFGAGTRLSVL.

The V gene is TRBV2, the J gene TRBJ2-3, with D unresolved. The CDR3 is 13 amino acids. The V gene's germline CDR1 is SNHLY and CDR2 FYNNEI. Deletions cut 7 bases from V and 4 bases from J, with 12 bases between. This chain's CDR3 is CASNPESADTQYF. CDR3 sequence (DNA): TGTGCCAGCAACCCGGAGAGCGCAGATACGCAGTATTTT. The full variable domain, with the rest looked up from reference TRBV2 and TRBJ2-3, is EPEVTQTPSHQVTQMGQEVILRCVPISNHLYFYWYRQILGQKVEFLVSFYNNEISEKSEIFDDQFSVERPDGSNFTLKIRSTKLEDSAMYFCASNPESADTQYFGPGTRLTVL.

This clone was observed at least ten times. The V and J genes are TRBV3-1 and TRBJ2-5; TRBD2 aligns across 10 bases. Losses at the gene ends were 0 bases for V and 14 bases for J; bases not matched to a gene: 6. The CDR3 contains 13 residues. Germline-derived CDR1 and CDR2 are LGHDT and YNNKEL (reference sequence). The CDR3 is CASSQEGLAFSYF. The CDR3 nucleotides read TGTGCCAGCAGCCAAGAGGGACTAGCGTTCAGTTACTTC.